This entry is about one TCR beta chain. The antigen is unknown. CDR1 is WSHSY, CDR2 SAAADI, per germline. Germline trimming cut 2 bases from V and 8 bases from J; bases unmatched to any gene: 3. The CDR3 length is 14 residues. Time point: persistent/refractory GD, antithyroid drugs over 5 years with positive TRAb. PBMCs provided the RNA from which the TCR library was made. Approximately 9 milliliters of peripheral blood were taken and placed in EDTA tubes. This sample was taken from a study of regulatory T cells in long-lasting Graves disease. Whole-study findings and limits: Persistent-disease Graves' patients showed less TCR diversity than new cases.

CDR3 regions were amplified by Arm-PCR using iRepertoire HTBI primers to build TCR beta libraries. TCRdb called the multiplex PCR reads again in MiXCR, with one record for every CDR3 protein. The data show 300,000 to 500,000 distinct CDR3 sequences, less than 25% seen once. The TCR sequence derives from a female donor with Graves disease. The source was peripheral blood mononuclear cells (PBMCs), collected when the disease was refractory, from a patient treated with antithyroid drugs. V is TRBV10-2 and J is TRBJ2-5, with 12 bases fitting TRBD2. The DNA of the CDR3 is TGCGCCAGCAGTGAGCTAGCGGGAGGGCAAACCCAGTACTTC. Amino acid sequence: CASSELAGGQTQYF.